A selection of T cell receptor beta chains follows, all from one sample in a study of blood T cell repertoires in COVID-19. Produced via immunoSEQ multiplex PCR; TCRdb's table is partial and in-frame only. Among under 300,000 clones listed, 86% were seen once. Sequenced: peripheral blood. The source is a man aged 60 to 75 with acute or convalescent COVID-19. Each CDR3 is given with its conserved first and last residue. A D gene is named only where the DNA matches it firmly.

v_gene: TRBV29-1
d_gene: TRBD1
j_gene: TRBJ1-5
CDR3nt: TGCAGCGTTGTTGGGACAGGGGAACAGCCCCAGCATTTT
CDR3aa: CSVVGTGEQPQHF

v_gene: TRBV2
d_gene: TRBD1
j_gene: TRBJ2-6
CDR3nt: TGTGCCAGCAGTGAAGTGGGCACAGGGGTTTCCAGCTCTGGGGCCAACGTCCTGACTTTC
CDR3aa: CASSEVGTGVSSSGANVLTF

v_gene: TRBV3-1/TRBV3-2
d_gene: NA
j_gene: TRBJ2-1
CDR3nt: TGTGCCAGCAGCCAAGGACCCTCGGTTGGCGGGATTACGAATGAGCAGTTCTTC
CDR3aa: CASSQGPSVGGITNEQFF

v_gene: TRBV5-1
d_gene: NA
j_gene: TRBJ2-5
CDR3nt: TGCGCCAGCAGGGACAGACAAGAGACCCAGTACTTC
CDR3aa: CASRDRQETQYF

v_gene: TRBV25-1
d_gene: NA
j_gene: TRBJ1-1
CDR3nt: TGTGCCAGCAGGCCAGGGGCGGGCACTGAAGCTTTCTTT
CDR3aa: CASRPGAGTEAFF

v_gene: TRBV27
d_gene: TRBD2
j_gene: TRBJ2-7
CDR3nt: TGTGCCAGCAGTTCCAGACTAGCGGGAGGATGGGAGCAGTACTTC
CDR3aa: CASSSRLAGGWEQYF

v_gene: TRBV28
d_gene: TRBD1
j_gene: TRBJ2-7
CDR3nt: TGTGCCAGCCTTGACAGGGGGCACTCCTACGAGCAGTACTTC
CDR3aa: CASLDRGHSYEQYF

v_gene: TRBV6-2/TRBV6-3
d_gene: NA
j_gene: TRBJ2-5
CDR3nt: TGTGCCAGCAGTTACTCAGGAGGGCCGACCCAAGAGACCCAGTACTTC
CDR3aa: CASSYSGGPTQETQYF

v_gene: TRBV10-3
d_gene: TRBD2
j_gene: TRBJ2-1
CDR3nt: TGTGCCATCAGTGAGTCGTTGGGACTAGCGGGTGGGACACCCTACAATGAGCAGTTCTTC
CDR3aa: CAISESLGLAGGTPYNEQFF

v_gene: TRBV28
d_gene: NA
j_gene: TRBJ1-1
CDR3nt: TGTGCCATCCTAGGGGGTACTGAAGCTTTCTTT
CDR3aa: CAILGGTEAFF

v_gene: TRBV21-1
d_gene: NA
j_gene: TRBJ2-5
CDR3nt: TGTGCCAGCAGCAAAGTCGATAGGGGTAGGGAGACCCAGTACTTC
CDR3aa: CASSKVDRGRETQYF

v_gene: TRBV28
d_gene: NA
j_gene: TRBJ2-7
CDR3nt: TGTGCCAGCAGTTTATCCACAGGACAACACTCCTACGAGCAGTACTTC
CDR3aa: CASSLSTGQHSYEQYF

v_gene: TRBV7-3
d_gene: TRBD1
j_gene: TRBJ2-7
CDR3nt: TGTGCCAGCAGCCTACGGACAGGGGACCTCTCCTACGAGCAGTACTTC
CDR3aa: CASSLRTGDLSYEQYF

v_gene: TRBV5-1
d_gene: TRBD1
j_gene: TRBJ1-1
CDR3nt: TGCGCCAGCAGCACGGGACAGGGGGAAGGTTTCTTT
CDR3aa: CASSTGQGEGFF

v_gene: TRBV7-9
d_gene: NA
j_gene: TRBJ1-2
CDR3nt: TGTGCCAGCAGCTTAGATCGGCGGACAGTTTCCTCTGGCTACACCTTC
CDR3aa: CASSLDRRTVSSGYTF

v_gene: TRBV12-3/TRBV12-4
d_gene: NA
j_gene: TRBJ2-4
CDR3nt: TGTGCCAGCGGAGGGAGGTGTTTC
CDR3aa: CASGGRCF

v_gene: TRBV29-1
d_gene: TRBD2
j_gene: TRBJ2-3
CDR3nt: TGCAGCGTTGAAGATCGGGTGACTAGCGCCACAGATACGCAGTATTTT
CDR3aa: CSVEDRVTSATDTQYF

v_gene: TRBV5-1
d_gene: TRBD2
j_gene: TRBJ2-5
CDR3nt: TGCGCCAGCGGGACTAGCGGAGCTCAAGAGACCCAGTACTTC
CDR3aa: CASGTSGAQETQYF